A single sample is the source of the 7 T cell receptor beta chains below, sequenced in a study of tumor-infiltrating lymphocytes in localized non-small cell lung cancer (dated by TCRdb to the early 2020s). Library construction relied on the immunoSEQ multiplex PCR assay. TCRdb re-hosts the immuneACCESS table, in-frame sequences only. Its copies lack some clones; in the studies checked, an unresolved V gene accounts for under half of them, and the cause for the rest is not known. The sample table shows thousands of clones, and 77% are seen once. The ten largest clones take up around 5.2% of the sample. Source material: uninvolved lung tissue not adjacent to the tumor. Receptor source: a human donor with non-small cell lung cancer.

This rearrangement joins TRBV7-9 to TRBJ1-6; no clear D gene. Trimming removed 5 bases at V and 9 bases at J, with 20 bases between. The CDR3 consists of 16 residues. Germline V gene sequence: CDR1 SEHNR, CDR2 FQNEAQ (reference sequence). The CDR3 region is CASSLSPHGPGSPLHF. The CDR3 DNA sequence: TGTGCCAGCAGCCTAAGTCCCCACGGGCCGGGTTCACCCCTCCACTTT.

This clone was seen once. The chain combines TRBV9 with TRBJ2-7, with no clear D. The CDR3 contains 13 residues. The germline V and J ends were trimmed by 0 bases and 6 bases, with 10 bases remaining between them. In germline, CDR1 is SGDLS, CDR2 YYNGEE. CDR3 DNA sequence: TGTGCCAGCAGCGTAGATTCCCCCCTCGAGCAGTACTTC. It codes for CASSVDSPLEQYF.

The chain couples TRBV5-4 to TRBJ1-1; 8 bases are a match to TRBD1. The germline V gene has CDR1 SGHNT and CDR2 YYREEE (reference sequence). The CDR3 is made up of 13 amino acids. Trimming cost V 1 base and J 7 bases; bases outside gene matches: 3. In DNA, the CDR3 is TGTGCCAGCAGCTTGAGGACAGGGCTTGAAGCTTTCTTT. As protein: CASSLRTGLEAFF.

The chain uses TRBV19 and TRBJ2-2; D is possibly TRBD1 or TRBD2 (5 bases each). Germline CDR1 is LNHDA and CDR2 is SQIVND (reference sequence). V gave up 5 bases and J gave up 0 bases, with 10 bases separating them. The CDR3 runs 15 residues. CDR3 amino acids: CASSPGTANTGELFF. In DNA, the CDR3 is TGTGCCAGTAGTCCCGGGACGGCGAACACCGGGGAGCTGTTTTTT.

This chain links TRBV28 with TRBJ2-5; 9 positions match TRBD1. This CDR3 has 16 amino acids. V lost 3 bases, J lost 5 bases, and 10 bases stayed unmatched. CDR1 is MDHEN and CDR2 is SYDVKM in the germline V gene. The chain's CDR3 is CASSFQTGGELETQYF. For the CDR3, the DNA is TGTGCCAGCAGTTTTCAGACAGGGGGGGAGTTGGAGACCCAGTACTTC.

This clone was observed a few times. V and J are TRBV11-1 and TRBJ2-7; TRBD1 is a possible D gene (6 bases). Trimming stripped 4 bases from V and 7 bases from J, with 23 bases between. Per the germline V gene, CDR1 is SGHAT and CDR2 is FQDESV (reference sequence). This CDR3 contains 16 residues. The DNA for the CDR3 is TGTGCCAGCAGCTATACGCCACTAAAACAGGGTGGAGAGCAGTACTTC. Protein: CASSYTPLKQGGEQYF.

The J gene is TRBJ1-4, the V gene TRBV9; 9 bases map to TRBD1. The V gene end was trimmed by 0 bases and the J gene end by 10 bases; junction bases not matched to a gene: 4. The CDR3 has 14 residues. Germline assignment: CDR1 SGDLS and CDR2 YYNGEE. Here the CDR3 reads CASSVGQGGGKLFF. DNA for the CDR3: TGTGCCAGCAGCGTAGGACAGGGGGGTGGAAAACTGTTTTTT.